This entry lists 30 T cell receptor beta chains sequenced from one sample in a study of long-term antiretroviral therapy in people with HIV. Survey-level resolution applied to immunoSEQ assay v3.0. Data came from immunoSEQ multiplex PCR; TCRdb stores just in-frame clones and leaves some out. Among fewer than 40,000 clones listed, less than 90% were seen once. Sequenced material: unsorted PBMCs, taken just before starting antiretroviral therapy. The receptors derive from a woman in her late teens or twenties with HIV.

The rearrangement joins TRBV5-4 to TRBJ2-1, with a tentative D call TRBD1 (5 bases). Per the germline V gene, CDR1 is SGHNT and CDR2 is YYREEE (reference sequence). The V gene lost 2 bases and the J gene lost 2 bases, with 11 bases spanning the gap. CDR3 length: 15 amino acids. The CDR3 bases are TGTGCCAGCAGCTTACAGGCCATCACCTACAATGAGCAGTTCTTC. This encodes CASSLQAITYNEQFF.

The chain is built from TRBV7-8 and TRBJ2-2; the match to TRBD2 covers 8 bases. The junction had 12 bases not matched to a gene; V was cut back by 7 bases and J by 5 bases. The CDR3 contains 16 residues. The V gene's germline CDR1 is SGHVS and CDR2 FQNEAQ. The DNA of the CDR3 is TGTGCCAGCACCTTGAAGGCGGGAGGATATACCGGGGAGCTGTTTTTT. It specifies CASTLKAGGYTGELFF.

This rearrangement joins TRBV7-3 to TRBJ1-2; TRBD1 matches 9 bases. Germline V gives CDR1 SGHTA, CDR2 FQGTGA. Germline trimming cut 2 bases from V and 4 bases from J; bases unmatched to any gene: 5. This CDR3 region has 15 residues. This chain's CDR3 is CASSLGTGNPYGYTF. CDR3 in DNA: TGTGCCAGCAGCTTAGGGACAGGGAACCCCTATGGCTACACCTTC.

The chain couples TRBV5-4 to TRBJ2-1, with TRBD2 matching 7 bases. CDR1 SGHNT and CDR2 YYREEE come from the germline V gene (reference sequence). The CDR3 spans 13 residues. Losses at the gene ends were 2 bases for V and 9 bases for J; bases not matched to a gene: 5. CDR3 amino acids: CASSFGLDGEQFF. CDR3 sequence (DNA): TGTGCCAGCAGCTTTGGACTAGATGGTGAGCAGTTCTTC.

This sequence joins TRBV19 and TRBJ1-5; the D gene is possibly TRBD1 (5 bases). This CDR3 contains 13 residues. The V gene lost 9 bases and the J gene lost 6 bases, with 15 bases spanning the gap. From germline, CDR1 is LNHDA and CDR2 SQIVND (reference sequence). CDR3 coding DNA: TGTGCCAGCGGAGTCGGGACTCGTCAGCCCCAGCATTTT. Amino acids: CASGVGTRQPQHF.

This CDR3 reads CASSPGVAGGPGELFF. In nucleotides, the CDR3 is TGTGCCAGCAGCCCGGGGGTAGCGGGAGGTCCGGGGGAGCTGTTTTTT. The chain joins TRBV7-3 to TRBJ2-2, with 10 nucleotides matching TRBD2. The CDR3 runs to 16 residues. The trim removed 5 bases at V and 8 bases at J, leaving 11 bases unmatched. Germline V lookup: CDR1 SGHTA, CDR2 FQGTGA.

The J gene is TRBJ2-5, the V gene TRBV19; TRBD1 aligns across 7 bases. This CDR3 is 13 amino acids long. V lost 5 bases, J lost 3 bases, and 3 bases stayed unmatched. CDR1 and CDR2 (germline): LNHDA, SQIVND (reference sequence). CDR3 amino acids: CASSVDREETQYF. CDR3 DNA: TGTGCCAGTAGTGTCGACAGGGAAGAGACCCAGTACTTC.

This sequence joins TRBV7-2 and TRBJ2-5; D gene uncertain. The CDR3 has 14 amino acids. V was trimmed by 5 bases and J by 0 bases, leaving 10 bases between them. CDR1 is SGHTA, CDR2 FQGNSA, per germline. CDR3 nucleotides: TGTGCCAGCAGCCCAGCTAAGTACCAAGAGACCCAGTACTTC. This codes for CASSPAKYQETQYF.

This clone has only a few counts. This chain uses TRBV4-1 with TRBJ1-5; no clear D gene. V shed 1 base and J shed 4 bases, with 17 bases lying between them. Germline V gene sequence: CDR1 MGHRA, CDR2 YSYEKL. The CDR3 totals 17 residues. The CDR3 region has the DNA TGCGCCAGCAGCCAAGGGAATTCGCGGGGTACAAATCAGCCCCAGCATTTT. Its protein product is CASSQGNSRGTNQPQHF.

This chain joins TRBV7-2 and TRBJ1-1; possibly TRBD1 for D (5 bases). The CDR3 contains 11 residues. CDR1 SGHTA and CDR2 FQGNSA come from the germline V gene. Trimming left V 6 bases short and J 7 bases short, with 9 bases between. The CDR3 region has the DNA TGTGCCAGCAGTCCAGGGATTGAAGCTTTCTTT. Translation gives CASSPGIEAFF.

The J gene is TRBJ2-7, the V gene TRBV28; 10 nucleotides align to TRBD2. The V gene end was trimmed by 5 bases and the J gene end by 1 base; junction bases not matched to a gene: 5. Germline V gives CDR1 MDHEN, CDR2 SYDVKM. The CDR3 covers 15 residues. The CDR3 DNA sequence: TGTGCCAGCAGTGAGATTAGCGGGAGGTCCTACGAGCAGTACTTC. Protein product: CASSEISGRSYEQYF.

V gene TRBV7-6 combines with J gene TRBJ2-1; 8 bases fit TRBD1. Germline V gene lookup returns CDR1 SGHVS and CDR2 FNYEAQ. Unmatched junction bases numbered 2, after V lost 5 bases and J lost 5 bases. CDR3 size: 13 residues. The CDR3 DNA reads TGTGCCAGCAGCCTGGACAGGGACAATGAGCAGTTCTTC. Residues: CASSLDRDNEQFF.

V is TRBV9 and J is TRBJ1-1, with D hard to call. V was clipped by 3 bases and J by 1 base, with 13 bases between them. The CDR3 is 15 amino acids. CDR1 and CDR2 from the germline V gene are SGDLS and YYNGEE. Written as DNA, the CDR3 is TGTGCCAGCAGCGCCGTCTCAAGCAAGAACACTGAAGCTTTCTTT. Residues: CASSAVSSKNTEAFF.

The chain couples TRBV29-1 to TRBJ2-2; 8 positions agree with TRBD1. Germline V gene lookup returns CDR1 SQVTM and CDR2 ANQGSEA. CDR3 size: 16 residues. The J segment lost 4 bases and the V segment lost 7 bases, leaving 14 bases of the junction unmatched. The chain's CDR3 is CSAKTGGSVGTGELFF. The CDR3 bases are TGCAGCGCAAAAACAGGGGGTAGCGTGGGCACCGGGGAGCTGTTTTTT.

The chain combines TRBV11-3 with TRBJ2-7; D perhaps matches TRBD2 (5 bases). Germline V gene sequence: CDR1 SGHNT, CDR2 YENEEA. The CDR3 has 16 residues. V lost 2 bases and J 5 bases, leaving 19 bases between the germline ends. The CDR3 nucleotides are TGTGCCAGCAGCTTAAGTTTGACGGGGTATGGAGACGAGCAGTACTTC. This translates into CASSLSLTGYGDEQYF.

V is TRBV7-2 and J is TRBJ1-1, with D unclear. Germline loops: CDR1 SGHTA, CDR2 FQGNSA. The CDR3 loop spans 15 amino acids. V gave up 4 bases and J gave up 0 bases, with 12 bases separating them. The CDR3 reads CASSSYTVLNTEAFF. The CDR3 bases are TGTGCCAGCAGCTCTTACACCGTTCTGAACACTGAAGCTTTCTTT.

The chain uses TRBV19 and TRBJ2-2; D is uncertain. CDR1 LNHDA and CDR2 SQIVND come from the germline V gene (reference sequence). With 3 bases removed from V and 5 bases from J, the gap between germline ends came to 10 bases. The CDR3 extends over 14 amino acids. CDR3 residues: CASSITRETGELFF. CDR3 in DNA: TGTGCCAGTAGTATTACCCGAGAAACCGGGGAGCTGTTTTTT.

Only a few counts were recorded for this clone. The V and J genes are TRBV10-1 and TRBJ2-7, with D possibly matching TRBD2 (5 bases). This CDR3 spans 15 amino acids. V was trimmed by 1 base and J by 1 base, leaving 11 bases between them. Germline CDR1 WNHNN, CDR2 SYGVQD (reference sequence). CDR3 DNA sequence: TGCGCCAGCAGTGAGTTCCCGACGGGGTCCTACGAGCAGTACTTC. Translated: CASSEFPTGSYEQYF.

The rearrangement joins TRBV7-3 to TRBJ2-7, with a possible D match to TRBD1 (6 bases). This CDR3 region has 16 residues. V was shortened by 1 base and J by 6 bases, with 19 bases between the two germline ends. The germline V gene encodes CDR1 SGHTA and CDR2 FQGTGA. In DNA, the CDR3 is TGTGCCAGCAGCTTAAACCCCGGACAGTACGCGGGCGAGCAGTACTTC. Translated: CASSLNPGQYAGEQYF.

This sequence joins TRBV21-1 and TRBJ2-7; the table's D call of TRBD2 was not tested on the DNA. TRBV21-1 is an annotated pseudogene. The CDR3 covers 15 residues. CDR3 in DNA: TGTGCCAGCAGCAAAAAGAGGGCGCATACCTACGAGCAGTACTTC. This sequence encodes CASSKKRAHTYEQYF.

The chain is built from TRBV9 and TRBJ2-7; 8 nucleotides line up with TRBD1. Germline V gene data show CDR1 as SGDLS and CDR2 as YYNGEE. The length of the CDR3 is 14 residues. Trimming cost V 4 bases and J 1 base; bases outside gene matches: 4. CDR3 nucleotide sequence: TGTGCCAGCAGCAGAGGGGACAGGTCCTACGAGCAGTACTTC. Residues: CASSRGDRSYEQYF.

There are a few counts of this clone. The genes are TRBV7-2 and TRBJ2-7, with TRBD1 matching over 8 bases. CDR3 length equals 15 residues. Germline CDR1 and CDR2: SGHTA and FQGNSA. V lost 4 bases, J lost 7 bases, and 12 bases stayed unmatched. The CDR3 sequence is CASSSQSGTGKEQYF. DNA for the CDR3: TGTGCCAGCAGCTCTCAGTCCGGGACAGGAAAAGAGCAGTACTTC.

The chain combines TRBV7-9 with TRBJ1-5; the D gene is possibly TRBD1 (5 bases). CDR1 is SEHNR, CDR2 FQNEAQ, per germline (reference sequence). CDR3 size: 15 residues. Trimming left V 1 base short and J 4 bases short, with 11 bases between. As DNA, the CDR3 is TGTGCCAGCAGCTTAGGACAGAGGGGAAATCAGCCCCAGCATTTT. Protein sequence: CASSLGQRGNQPQHF.

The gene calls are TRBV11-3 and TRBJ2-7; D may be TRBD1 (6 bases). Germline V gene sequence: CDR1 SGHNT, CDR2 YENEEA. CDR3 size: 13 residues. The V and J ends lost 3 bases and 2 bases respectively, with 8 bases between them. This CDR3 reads CASSFGQTYEQYF. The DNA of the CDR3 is TGTGCCAGCAGCTTCGGACAGACCTACGAGCAGTACTTC.

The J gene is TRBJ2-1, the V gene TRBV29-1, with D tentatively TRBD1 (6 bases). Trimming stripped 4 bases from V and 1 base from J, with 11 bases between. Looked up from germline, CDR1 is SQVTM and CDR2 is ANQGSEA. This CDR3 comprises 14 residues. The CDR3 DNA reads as TGCAGCGTTGTCAGCAGGGGTTCCTACAATGAGCAGTTCTTC. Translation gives CSVVSRGSYNEQFF.

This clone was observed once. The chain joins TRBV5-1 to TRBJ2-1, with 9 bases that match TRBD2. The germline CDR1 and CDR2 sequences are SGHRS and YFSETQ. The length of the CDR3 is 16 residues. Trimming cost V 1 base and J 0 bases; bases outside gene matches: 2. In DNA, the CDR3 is TGCGCCAGCAGCTTGAGTAGCGGGAGCTCCTACAATGAGCAGTTCTTC. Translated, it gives CASSLSSGSSYNEQFF.

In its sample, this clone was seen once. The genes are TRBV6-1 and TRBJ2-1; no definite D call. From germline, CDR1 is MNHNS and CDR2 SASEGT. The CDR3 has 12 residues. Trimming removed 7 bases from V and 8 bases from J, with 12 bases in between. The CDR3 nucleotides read TGTGCCAGCACCCTGACGGTTGATGAGCAGTTCTTC. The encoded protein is CASTLTVDEQFF.

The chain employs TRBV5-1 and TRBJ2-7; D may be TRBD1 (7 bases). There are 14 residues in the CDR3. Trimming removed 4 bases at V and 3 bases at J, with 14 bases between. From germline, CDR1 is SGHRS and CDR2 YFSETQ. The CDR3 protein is CASSPQGGDYEQYF. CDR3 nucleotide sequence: TGCGCCAGCAGCCCCCAGGGGGGAGACTACGAGCAGTACTTC.

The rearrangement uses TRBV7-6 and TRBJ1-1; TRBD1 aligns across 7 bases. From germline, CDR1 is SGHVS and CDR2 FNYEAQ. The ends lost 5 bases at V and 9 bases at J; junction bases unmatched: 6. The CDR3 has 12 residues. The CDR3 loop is CASSLPGQKAFF. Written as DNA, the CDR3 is TGTGCCAGCAGCCTACCGGGACAGAAAGCTTTCTTT. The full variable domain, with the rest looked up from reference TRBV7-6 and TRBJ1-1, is GAGVSQSPRYKVTKRGQDVALRCDPISGHVSLYWYRQALGQGPEFLTYFNYEAQQDKSGLPNDRFSAERPEGSISTLTIQRTEQRDSAMYRCASSLPGQKAFFGQGTRLTVV.

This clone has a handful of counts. CDR3 nucleotides: TGTGCCAGCAGCTTGGTCAGACAGGGCAAGAGTGAGCAGTACTTC. It encodes CASSLVRQGKSEQYF. The chain employs TRBV7-3 and TRBJ2-7; 7 bases fit TRBD1. Per germline, CDR1 SGHTA and CDR2 FQGTGA. The CDR3 consists of 15 residues. After removal of 3 bases from V and 7 bases from J, the junction contained 12 bases not matched to a gene.